This T cell receptor (beta chain) was recovered during a study of blood T cells in healthy people across ages. This clonotype turned up a few times. The CDR3 is 16 amino acids. The V segment lost 0 bases and the J segment 0 bases; nucleotides outside the gene matches: 5. Looked up from germline, CDR1 is DFQATT and CDR2 is SNEGSKA (reference sequence). The use of a sample-barcoded 5' primer and a J-beta primer mix characterized a second PCR of roughly 6 to 12 cycles. TCRdb fed the 5' RACE reads into MiXCR, producing one record per CDR3 protein. The sample carries under 2 million distinct CDR3 sequences, roughly a third recorded once.

The source material was blood. V and J are TRBV20-1 and TRBJ2-5, with 9 bases aligning to TRBD2. The source is a woman in her 30s in good health. CDR3 protein: CSARDGLAGYQETQYF. The CDR3 DNA follows: TGCAGTGCTAGAGATGGGCTAGCGGGGTACCAAGAGACCCAGTACTTC.